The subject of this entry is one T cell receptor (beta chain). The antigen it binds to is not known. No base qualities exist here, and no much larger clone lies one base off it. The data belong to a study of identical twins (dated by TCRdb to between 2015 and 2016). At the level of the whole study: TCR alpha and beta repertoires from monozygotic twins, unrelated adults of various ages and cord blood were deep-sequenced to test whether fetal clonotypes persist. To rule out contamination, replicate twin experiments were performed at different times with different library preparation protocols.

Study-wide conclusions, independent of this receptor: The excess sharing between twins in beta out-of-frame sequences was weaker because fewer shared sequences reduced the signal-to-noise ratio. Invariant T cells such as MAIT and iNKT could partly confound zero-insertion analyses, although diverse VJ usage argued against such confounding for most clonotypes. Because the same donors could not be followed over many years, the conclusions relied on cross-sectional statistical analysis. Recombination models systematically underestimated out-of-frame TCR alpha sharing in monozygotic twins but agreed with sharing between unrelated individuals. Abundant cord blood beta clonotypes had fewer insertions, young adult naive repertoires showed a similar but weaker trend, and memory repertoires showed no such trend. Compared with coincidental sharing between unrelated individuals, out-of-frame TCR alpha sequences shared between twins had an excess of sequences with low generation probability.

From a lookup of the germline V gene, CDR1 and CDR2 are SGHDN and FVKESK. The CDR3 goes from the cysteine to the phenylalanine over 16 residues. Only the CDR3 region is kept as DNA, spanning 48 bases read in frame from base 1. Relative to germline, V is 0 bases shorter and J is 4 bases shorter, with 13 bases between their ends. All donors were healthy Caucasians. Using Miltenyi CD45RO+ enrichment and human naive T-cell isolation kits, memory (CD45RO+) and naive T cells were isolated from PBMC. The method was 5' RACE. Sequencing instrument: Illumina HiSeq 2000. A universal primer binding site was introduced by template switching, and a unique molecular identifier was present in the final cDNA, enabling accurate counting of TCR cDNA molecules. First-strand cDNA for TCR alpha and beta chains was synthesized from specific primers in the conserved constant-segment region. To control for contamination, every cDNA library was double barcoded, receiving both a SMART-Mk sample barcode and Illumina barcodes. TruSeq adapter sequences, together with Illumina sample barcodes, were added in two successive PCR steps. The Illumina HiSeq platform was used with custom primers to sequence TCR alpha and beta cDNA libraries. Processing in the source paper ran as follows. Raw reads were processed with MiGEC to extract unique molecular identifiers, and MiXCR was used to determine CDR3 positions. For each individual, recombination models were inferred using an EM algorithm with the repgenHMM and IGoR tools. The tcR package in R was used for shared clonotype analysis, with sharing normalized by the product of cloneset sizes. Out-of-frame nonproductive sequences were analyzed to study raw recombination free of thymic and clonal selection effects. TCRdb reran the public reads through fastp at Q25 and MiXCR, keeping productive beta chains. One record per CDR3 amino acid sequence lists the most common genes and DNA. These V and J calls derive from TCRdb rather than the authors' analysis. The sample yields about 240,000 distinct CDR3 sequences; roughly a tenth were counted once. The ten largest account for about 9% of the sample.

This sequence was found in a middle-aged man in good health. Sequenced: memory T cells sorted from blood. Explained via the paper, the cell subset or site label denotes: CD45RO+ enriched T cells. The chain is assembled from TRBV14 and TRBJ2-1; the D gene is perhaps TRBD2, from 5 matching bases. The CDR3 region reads CASSQDLFTRYNEQFF. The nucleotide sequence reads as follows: TGTGCCAGCAGCCAAGATCTTTTCACTAGATACAATGAGCAGTTCTTC.